Reported below is one T cell receptor (beta chain). This clone was seen more than once but under ten times. The target of this receptor is not known. No clone much larger than this one lies a single base away; base qualities are absent. None of the patients had been given any treatment before thyroid surgery. Using T-cell receptor beta sequencing, the researchers looked back retrospectively at clinical samples from patients, gathered between about 2011 and 2018. The data are from a study of metastatic and nonmetastatic thyroid tumors (dated by TCRdb to the early 2020s). About the full investigation: The researchers compared repertoires between peripheral blood samples and tumor or nodule tissue samples from patients with malignant or benign thyroid disease. Broad study findings and their caveats: TCR beta diversity was reported as significantly higher in malignant tumors than in benign nodules, in both blood and tumor samples.

CDR1 is given as MNHEY and CDR2 as SVGEGT, both from the germline V gene. Trimming at the junction amounts to 6 bases on V and 0 bases on J, and the germline ends lie 12 bases apart. The CDR3, from cysteine to phenylalanine, totals 15 residues. Only the CDR3 DNA is retained, 45 bases long and in frame from the first base. The library was built by means of PCR. The sample was run on an Illumina HiSeq 4000. High-throughput sequencing was used to profile the TCR beta-chain CDR3 region of every patient. Turning to the authors' computational methods: The researchers built a classifier to tell apart papillary thyroid cancer patients with distant metastasis, based on CDR3 differences among clinicopathological groups. The Shannon index was used to assess repertoire diversity, and the Morisita-Horn index was used to assess tumor-blood repertoire similarity. TCRdb reran the public reads through fastp at Q25 and MiXCR, keeping productive beta chains. TCRdb, not the authors, supplied the V and J calls. The sample profile shows over 30,000 clones; 21% of them were found once. The ten largest make up 3% to 3.5% of the sample.

The clonotype comes from a male donor with papillary thyroid cancer or a benign thyroid nodule (not recorded which). Some clones in this sample may be carry-over from other donors' samples. Material for sequencing was tumor tissue. This sequence uses TRBV6-2 or TRBV6-3 and TRBJ2-1; the D assignment is uncertain and may be TRBD1 or TRBD2, with 5 bases supporting each. The CDR3 in this case is CASSSTRGSYNEQFF. Here is the DNA: TGTGCCAGCAGCAGCACTAGGGGCTCCTACAATGAGCAGTTCTTC.